These T cell receptor beta chains were read from a single sample in a study of blood T cell repertoires in COVID-19. Sequencing used immunoSEQ multiplex PCR; TCRdb keeps in-frame clones, though not all of them. Altogether 85,000 to 110,000 clones are present, roughly 80% being singletons, with the ten largest covering around 12%. Specimen: peripheral blood. These receptors were collected from a human donor in a cohort sampled during active COVID-19. The CDR3 runs from the conserved cysteine through the conserved F or W.

V | CDR3
TRBV15 | CATSRQDRGADTQYF
TRBV5-1 | CASSVGAPVEQYF
TRBV11-3 | CASGTGAGNTIYF
TRBV2 | CASTNRGSSYEQYF
TRBV24-1 | CATSAGAPPYEQYF
TRBV7-8 | CASSPGHRDEQYF
TRBV3-1/TRBV3-2 | CASSQDTGAKGYGYTF
TRBV19 | CASSITRRNTEAFF
TRBV5-1 | CASSTGQGNRFSYEQYF
TRBV7-2 | CASSLTGTTVNSPLHF
TRBV5-1 | CATRIHREMGETQYF
TRBV19 | CASSNSQGLNSPLHF
TRBV6-5 | CASKTSGEHEQFF
TRBV10-3 | CAISARPGGETQYF
TRBV4-2 | CASSQDLLRAGTTGEQYF
TRBV6-4 | CASSGRGSSTGELFF
TRBV10-3 | CAIRGDSPYEQYF
TRBV25-1 | CASSELGTGTTDTQYF
TRBV19 | CASSRRTGTGYEETQYF
TRBV6-5 | CASSYDGYTEAFF
TRBV5-1 | CASSGQGWVNEKLFF
TRBV7-9 | CASSLSQFYEQYF
TRBV5-1 | CASSLAPVRGNTEAFF
TRBV7-9 | CASGGTSGNEQFF
TRBV5-1 | CASSRDRNEQFF
TRBV27 | CASSLSQGSNEKLFF
TRBV4-3 | CASSQESRQREGTQYF
TRBV5-1 | CASSLQGLPEAFF
TRBV5-4 | CASSLGASLRGEQYF
TRBV7-2 | CASSKTGTQSSYEQYF
TRBV7-3 | CASSRGSQETQYF
TRBV11-2 | CASSLVVRNTEAFF
TRBV2 | CASSPLQVMNTEAFF
TRBV3-1/TRBV3-2 | CASSTRTGVTEAFF
TRBV3-1/TRBV3-2 | CASSRTSTYNEQFF
TRBV11-2 | CASGLTRRSDTQYF
TRBV3-1/TRBV3-2 | CASSQGRRTSGRNEQFF
TRBV29-1 | CSARDRVRNGYTF
TRBV11-3 | CASSLTGNAEAFF
TRBV5-1 | CASSRGTGNEKLFF
TRBV11-3 | CASSSGLAGFETQYF
TRBV7-3 | CASSLGGGIETQYF
TRBV14 | CASSQIQGTHYGYTF
TRBV25-1 | CASSQFRDKAFF
TRBV2 | CASSELREGTQYF
TRBV12-3/TRBV12-4 | CASSILSNQPQHF
TRBV7-3 | CASSSNRGGEQFF
TRBV7-6 | CASSPSRGYNSPLHF
TRBV27 | CASSPLDRHSEAFF
TRBV19 | CATAGGGGPKFF
TRBV30 | CAWLSNYGYTF